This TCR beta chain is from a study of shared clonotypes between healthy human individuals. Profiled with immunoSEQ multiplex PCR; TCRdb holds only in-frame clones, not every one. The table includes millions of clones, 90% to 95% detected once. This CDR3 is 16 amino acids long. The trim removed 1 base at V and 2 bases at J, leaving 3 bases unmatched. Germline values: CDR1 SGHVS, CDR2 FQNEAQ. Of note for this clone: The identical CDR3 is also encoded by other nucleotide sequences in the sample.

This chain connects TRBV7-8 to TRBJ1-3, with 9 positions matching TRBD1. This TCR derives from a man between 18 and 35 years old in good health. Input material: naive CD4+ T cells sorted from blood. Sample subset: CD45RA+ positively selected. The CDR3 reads CASSLGGQGAGNTIYF. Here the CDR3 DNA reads TGTGCCAGCAGCTTAGGGGGACAGGGAGCTGGAAACACCATATATTTT.